This T cell receptor (beta chain) was captured by sequencing in a study of T cell repertoires in cytomegalovirus infection. As for the study in general: The authors relied on CMV epitopes, both recently identified HLA-C-restricted and well-studied HLA-B-restricted. Public TCR beta signature analysis indicated the presence of both CMV infection and matching HLA type.

Overall study findings and caveats: Ex vivo, HLA-C-restricted CMV-specific TCR beta clonotypes prevailed over the rest of the response. Frequencies of public TCR beta families were cumulated, and this identified carriers of CMV plus the relevant HLA.

This clonotype came up a few times. What it recognizes is unknown. One entry per CDR3 protein results from TCRdb running MiXCR on the reads. The sample consists of hundreds of thousands of distinct CDR3 sequences, roughly 30% of them appearing once. This sequence originates from a human donor in good health (CMV status not recorded). Some clones in this sample may be carry-over from other donors' samples. Here the sequenced sample was cultured PBMCs, taken from culture after CMV antigen stimulation.

CDR3 nucleotides: TGTGCTAGTGGTTTGGCCACCAATACCCGCGTCCCCTACGAGCAGTACTTC. Protein product: CASGLATNTRVPYEQYF. The chain recombines TRBV12-5 with TRBJ2-7; D not resolved. The CDR3 consists of 17 residues. Trimming shortened V by 1 base and J by 2 bases, and 18 bases separated the two germline ends. Germline V gene data show CDR1 as LGHNT and CDR2 as FRNRAP. Combining the CDR3 with reference TRBV12-5 and TRBJ2-7 gives the whole variable domain DARVTQTPRHKVTEMGQEVTMRCQPILGHNTVFWYRQTMMQGLELLAYFRNRAPLDDSGMPKDRFSAEMPDATLATLKIQPSEPRDSAVYFCASGLATNTRVPYEQYFGPGTRLTVT.